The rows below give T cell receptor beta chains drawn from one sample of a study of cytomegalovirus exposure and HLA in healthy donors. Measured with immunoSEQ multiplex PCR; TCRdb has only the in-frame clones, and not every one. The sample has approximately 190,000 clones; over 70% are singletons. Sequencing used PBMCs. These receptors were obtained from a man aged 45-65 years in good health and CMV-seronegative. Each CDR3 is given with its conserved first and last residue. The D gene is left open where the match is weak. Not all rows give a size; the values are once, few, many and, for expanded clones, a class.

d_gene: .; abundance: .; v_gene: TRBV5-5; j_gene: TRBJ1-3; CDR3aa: CASTQTGLGNTIYF; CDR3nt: TGTGCCAGCACCCAGACGGGATTGGGAAACACCATATATTTT
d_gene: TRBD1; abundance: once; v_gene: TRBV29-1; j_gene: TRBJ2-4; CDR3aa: CSAVGGLTKNIQYF; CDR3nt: TGCAGCGCAGTAGGGGGCTTGACCAAAAACATTCAGTACTTC
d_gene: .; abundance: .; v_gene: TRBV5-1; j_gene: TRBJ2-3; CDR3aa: CASSFYLTDTQYF; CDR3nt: TGCGCCAGCAGTTTCTACCTCACAGATACGCAGTATTTT
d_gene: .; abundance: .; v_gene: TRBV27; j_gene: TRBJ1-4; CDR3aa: CASSFRNAARNEKLFF; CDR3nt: TGTGCCAGCAGTTTTAGGAACGCGGCCCGGAATGAAAAACTGTTTTTT
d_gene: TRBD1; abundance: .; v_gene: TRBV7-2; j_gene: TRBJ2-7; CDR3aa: CASSSGGQGRVLDF; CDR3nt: TGTGCCAGCAGCTCGGGGGGACAGGGACGAGTATTAGACTTC
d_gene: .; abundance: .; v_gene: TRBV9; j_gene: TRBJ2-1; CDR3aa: CASSVDLRSSYNEQFF; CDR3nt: TGTGCCAGCAGCGTAGATCTCCGTAGCTCCTACAATGAGCAGTTCTTC
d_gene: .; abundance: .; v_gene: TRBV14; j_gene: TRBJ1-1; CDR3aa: CASSQELGGTEAFF; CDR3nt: TGTGCCAGCAGCCAAGAGCTAGGCGGCACTGAAGCTTTCTTT
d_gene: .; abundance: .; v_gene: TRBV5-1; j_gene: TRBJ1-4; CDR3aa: CASSLGRVGEKLFF; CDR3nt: TGCGCCAGCAGCTTGGGCAGGGTTGGGGAAAAACTGTTTTTT
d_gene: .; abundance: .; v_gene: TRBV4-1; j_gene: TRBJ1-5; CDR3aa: CASSQEGGQRWEPQHF; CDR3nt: TGCGCCAGCAGCCAAGAGGGGGGGCAACGGTGGGAGCCCCAGCATTTT
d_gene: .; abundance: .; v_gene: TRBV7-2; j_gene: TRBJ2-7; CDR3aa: CASSKTETYEQYF; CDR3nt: TGTGCCAGCAGCAAGACAGAAACCTACGAGCAGTACTTC
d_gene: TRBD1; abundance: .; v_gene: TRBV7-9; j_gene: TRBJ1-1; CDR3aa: CASSSGQGGVSTEAFF; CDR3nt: TGTGCCAGCAGCTCAGGACAGGGTGGGGTAAGCACTGAAGCTTTCTTT
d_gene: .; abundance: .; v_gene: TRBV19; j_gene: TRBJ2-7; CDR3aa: CASSIFTGGYEQYF; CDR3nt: TGTGCCAGTAGTATATTTACAGGCGGTTACGAGCAGTACTTC
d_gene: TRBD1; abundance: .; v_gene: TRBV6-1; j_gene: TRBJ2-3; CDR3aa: CASSEEEGGGRTDTQYF; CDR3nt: TGTGCCAGCAGTGAAGAGGAAGGGGGCGGTAGGACAGATACGCAGTATTTT
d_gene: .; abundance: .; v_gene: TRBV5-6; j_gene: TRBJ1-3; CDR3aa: CASSSSRWGNTIYF; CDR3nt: TGTGCCAGCAGCTCATCCCGGTGGGGAAACACCATATATTTT
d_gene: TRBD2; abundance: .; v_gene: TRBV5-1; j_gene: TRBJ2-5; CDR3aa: CASSFGSGGAQETQYF; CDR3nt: TGCGCCAGCAGCTTTGGCAGCGGGGGGGCCCAAGAGACCCAGTACTTC
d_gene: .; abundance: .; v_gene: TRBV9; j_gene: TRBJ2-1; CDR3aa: CASSVREALSYNEQFF; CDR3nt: TGTGCCAGCAGCGTGAGGGAAGCTTTATCCTACAATGAGCAGTTCTTC
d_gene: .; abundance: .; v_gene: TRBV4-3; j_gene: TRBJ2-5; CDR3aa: CASSQGDGGGKETQYF; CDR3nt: TGCGCCAGCAGCCAAGGGGATGGGGGGGGCAAAGAGACCCAGTACTTC
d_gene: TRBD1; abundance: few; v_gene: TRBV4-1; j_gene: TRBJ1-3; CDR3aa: CASSQGTGEATGNTIYF; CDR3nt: TGCGCCAGCAGCCAAGGGACAGGGGAAGCCACTGGAAACACCATATATTTT
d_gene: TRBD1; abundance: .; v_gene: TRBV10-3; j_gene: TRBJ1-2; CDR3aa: CAISGTGVYGYTF; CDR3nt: TGTGCCATCAGCGGGACAGGCGTCTATGGCTACACCTTC
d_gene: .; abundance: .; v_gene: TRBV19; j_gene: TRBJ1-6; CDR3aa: CASSIQTSNSPLHF; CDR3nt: TGTGCCAGTAGTATACAGACTTCGAATTCACCCCTCCACTTT
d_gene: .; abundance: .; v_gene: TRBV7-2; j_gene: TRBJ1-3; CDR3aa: CASSRDSSGNTIYF; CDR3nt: TGTGCCAGCAGCAGAGACAGCTCTGGAAACACCATATATTTT
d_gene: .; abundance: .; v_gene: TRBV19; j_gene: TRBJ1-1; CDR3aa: CASSDSVANTEAFF; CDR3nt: TGTGCCAGTAGCGACAGCGTCGCGAACACTGAAGCTTTCTTT
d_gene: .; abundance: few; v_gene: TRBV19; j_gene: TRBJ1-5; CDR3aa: CASSILGPVSQPQHF; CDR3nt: TGTGCCAGTAGTATTCTGGGGCCGGTAAGCCAGCCCCAGCATTTT
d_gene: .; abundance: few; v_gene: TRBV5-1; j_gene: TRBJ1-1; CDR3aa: CASSLGWGVDTEAFF; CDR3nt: TGCGCCAGCAGCTTGGGATGGGGCGTGGACACTGAAGCTTTCTTT
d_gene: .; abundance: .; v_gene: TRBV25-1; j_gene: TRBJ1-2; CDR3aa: CASNPSLPGNYGYTF; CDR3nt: TGTGCCAGCAACCCCTCCCTTCCGGGGAACTATGGCTACACCTTC
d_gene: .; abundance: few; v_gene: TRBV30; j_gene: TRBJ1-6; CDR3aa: CAWGHFNSPLHF; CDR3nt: TGTGCCTGGGGACACTTTAATTCACCCCTCCACTTT